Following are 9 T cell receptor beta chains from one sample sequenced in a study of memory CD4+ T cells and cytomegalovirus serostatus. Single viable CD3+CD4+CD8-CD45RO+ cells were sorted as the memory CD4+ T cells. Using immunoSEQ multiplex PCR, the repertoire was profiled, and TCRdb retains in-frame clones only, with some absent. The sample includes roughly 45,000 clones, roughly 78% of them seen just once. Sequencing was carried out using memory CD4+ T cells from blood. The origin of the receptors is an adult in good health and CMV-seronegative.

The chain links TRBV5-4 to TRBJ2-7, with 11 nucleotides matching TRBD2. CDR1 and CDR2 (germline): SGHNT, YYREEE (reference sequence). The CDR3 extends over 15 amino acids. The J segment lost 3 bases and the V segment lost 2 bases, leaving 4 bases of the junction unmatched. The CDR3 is CASSLRLAGNYEQYF. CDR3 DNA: TGTGCCAGCAGCTTACGACTAGCGGGGAACTACGAGCAGTACTTC. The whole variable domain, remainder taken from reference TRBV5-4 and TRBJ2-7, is ETGVTQSPTHLIKTRGQQVTLRCSSQSGHNTVSWYQQALGQGPQFIFQYYREEENGRGNFPPRFSGLQFPNYSSELNVNALELDDSALYLCASSLRLAGNYEQYFGPGTRLTVT.

In DNA, the CDR3 is TGTGCCAGCAGTACTACGGGAGGTGAGGACGAGCAGTACTTC. It encodes CASSTTGGEDEQYF. The chain is built from TRBV28 and TRBJ2-7; 7 bases are shared with TRBD2. The germline CDR1 and CDR2 sequences are MDHEN and SYDVKM. Trimming took 5 bases from V and 5 from J; bases not matched to a gene: 9. The CDR3 spans 14 residues.

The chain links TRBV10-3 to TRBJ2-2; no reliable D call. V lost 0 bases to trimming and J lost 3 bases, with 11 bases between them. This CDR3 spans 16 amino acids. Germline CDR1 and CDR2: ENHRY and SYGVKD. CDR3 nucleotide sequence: TGTGCCATCAGTGAGTCGACGCAAGGGTACACCGGGGAGCTGTTTTTT. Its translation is CAISESTQGYTGELFF.

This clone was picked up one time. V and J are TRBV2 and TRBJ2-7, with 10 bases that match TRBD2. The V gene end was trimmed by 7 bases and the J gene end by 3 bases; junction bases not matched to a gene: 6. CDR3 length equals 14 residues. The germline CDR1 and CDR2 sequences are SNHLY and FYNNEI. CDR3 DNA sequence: TGTGCCAGCATGTTTACTAGCGGGAACTACGAGCAGTACTTC. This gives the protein CASMFTSGNYEQYF.

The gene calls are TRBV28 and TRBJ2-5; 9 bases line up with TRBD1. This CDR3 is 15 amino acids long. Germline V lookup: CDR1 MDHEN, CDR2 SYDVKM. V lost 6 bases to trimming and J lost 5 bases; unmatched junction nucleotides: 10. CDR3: CASSYDRGAGETQYF. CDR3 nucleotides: TGTGCCAGCAGCTACGACAGGGGGGCCGGGGAGACCCAGTACTTC.

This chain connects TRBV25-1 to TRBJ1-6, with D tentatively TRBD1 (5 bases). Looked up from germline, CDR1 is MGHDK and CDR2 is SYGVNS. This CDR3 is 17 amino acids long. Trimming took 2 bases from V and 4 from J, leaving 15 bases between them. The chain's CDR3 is CASSERIGTGYNSPLHF. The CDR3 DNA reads TGTGCCAGCAGTGAAAGGATCGGAACAGGATATAATTCACCCCTCCACTTT.

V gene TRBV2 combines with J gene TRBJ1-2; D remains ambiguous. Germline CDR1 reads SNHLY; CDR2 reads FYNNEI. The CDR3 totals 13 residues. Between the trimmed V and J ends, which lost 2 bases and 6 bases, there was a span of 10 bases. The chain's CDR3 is CASSEKGRDGYTF. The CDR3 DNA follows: TGTGCCAGCAGTGAAAAGGGAAGGGATGGCTACACCTTC. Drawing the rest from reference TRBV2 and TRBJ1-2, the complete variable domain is EPEVTQTPSHQVTQMGQEVILRCVPISNHLYFYWYRQILGQKVEFLVSFYNNEISEKSEIFDDQFSVERPDGSNFTLKIRSTKLEDSAMYFCASSEKGRDGYTFGSGTRLTVV.

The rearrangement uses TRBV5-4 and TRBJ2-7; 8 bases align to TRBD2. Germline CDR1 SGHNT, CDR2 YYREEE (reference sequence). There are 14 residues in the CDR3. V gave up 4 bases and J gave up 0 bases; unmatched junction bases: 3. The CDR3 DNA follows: TGTGCCAGCAGCCATAGCGGGGCCTCCTACGAGCAGTACTTC. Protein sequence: CASSHSGASYEQYF.

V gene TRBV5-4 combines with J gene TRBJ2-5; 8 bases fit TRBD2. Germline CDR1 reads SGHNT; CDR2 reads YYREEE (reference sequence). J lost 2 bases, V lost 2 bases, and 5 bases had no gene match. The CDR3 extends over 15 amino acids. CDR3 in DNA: TGTGCCAGCAGCTTAGGCGGGAGGCAGCAAGAGACCCAGTACTTC. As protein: CASSLGGRQQETQYF.